This record looks at one T cell receptor (beta chain) sequence and its context. Germline CDR1 and CDR2: GTSNPN and SVGIG (reference sequence). Trimming cost V 2 bases and J 3 bases; bases outside gene matches: 6. This CDR3 spans 15 amino acids. The sample is drawn from a study of blood T cell repertoires in COVID-19. Sequenced by immunoSEQ multiplex PCR; TCRdb stores in-frame clones only, minus some. The sample includes 40,000 to 50,000 clones, about 77% of them seen just once. The chain uses TRBV30 and TRBJ2-7; 11 bases agree with TRBD1. The sample taken for sequencing was peripheral blood. This TCR derives from a woman in her 70s with acute or convalescent COVID-19. CDR3 bases: TGTGCCTGGAGTAAATGGACAGGGGGCATCTACGAGCAGTACTTC. It yields the protein CAWSKWTGGIYEQYF.